This passage covers 32 T cell receptor beta chains from one sample sequenced in a study of blood T cell repertoires in COVID-19. Using immunoSEQ multiplex PCR, the repertoire was profiled, and TCRdb retains in-frame clones only, with some absent. Seen here are 200,000 to 250,000 clones, around 84% observed once, and the top ten hold more than 9%. Sequenced sample: peripheral blood. All receptors derive from a woman older than 75 with COVID-19, enrolled during active disease.

This clone was seen only a few times. This chain joins TRBV3-1 (or the pseudogene TRBV3-2) and TRBJ1-6; perhaps TRBD1 as D (6 bases). V was clipped by 1 base and J by 6 bases, with 19 bases between them. The CDR3 loop spans 18 amino acids. The germline gives CDR1 LGHDT, CDR2 YNNKEL (reference sequence). CDR3 DNA: TGTGCCAGCAGCCAAGGTCCTCCCTCGGGACAAGGTAATTCACCCCTCCACTTT. This translates into CASSQGPPSGQGNSPLHF.

The chain joins TRBV6-5 to TRBJ2-2, with a weak D call TRBD1 (6 bases). The CDR3 covers 15 residues. Germline lookup yields CDR1 MNHEY and CDR2 SVGAGI. V was shortened by 6 bases and J by 0 bases, with 11 bases between the two germline ends. CDR3 in amino acids: CASRRQDANTGELFF. For the CDR3, the DNA is TGTGCCAGCAGACGACAGGATGCGAACACCGGGGAGCTGTTTTTT.

The CDR3, as DNA: TGCGCCAGCAGCTCGGGATTAATCGCCACTGAAGCTTTCTTT. This gives the protein CASSSGLIATEAFF. The chain recombines TRBV5-1 with TRBJ1-1; D is undetermined. The length of the CDR3 is 14 residues. V lost 3 bases to trimming and J lost 4 bases, with 13 bases between them. Germline V gene sequence: CDR1 SGHRS, CDR2 YFSETQ.

The count of this clone is one. This chain's CDR3 is CASSLPGHSYGYTF. DNA for the CDR3: TGTGCCAGCAGCTTACCGGGACATAGCTATGGCTACACCTTC. J is TRBJ1-2 and V is TRBV5-8, with D possibly being TRBD1 (6 bases). V lost 2 bases and J lost 4, with 12 bases in between. The CDR3 consists of 14 residues. Germline V gene lookup returns CDR1 SGHTS and CDR2 YDEGEE.

V is TRBV7-2 and J is TRBJ1-6, with 10 bases that match TRBD1. V shed 6 bases, J shed 7 bases, and the junction held 3 bases outside the gene matches. Germline CDR1 reads SGHTA; CDR2 reads FQGNSA. The CDR3 has 14 residues. The CDR3 nucleotides read TGTGCCAGCAGAGACAGGGGGCAAAATTCACCCCTCCACTTT. Translated: CASRDRGQNSPLHF. Complete variable domain (other parts from reference TRBV7-2 and TRBJ1-6): GAGVSQSPSNKVTEKGKDVELRCDPISGHTALYWYRQSLGQGLEFLIYFQGNSAPDKSGLPSDRFSAERTGGSVSTLTIQRTQQEDSAVYLCASRDRGQNSPLHFGNGTRLTVT.

The chain employs TRBV5-4 and TRBJ2-4; D not resolved. Germline values: CDR1 SGHNT, CDR2 YYREEE (reference sequence). The CDR3 length is 13 residues. The V gene lost 5 bases and the J gene lost 8 bases, with 14 bases spanning the gap. The CDR3 protein is CASRPASVDIQYF. The CDR3 DNA reads as TGTGCCAGCAGGCCCGCCAGCGTAGACATTCAGTACTTC.

J is TRBJ2-2 and V is TRBV7-8; TRBD1 matches at 7 bases. After removal of 3 bases from V and 6 bases from J, the junction contained 10 bases not matched to a gene. The CDR3 has 16 amino acids. Germline CDR1 and CDR2: SGHVS and FQNEAQ. CDR3 in DNA: TGTGCCAGCAGCTTCCCCCGTGGGCAGGGGGCCGGGGAGCTGTTTTTT. The encoded protein is CASSFPRGQGAGELFF.

This chain connects TRBV11-2 to TRBJ2-5; D is possibly TRBD2 (5 bases). There are 12 residues in the CDR3. The germline V gene encodes CDR1 SGHAT and CDR2 FQNNGV. V was shortened by 11 bases and J by 5 bases, with 15 bases between the two germline ends. In DNA form, the CDR3 reads TGTGCCTCAAGGCCGGGGTGGGAGACCCAGTACTTC. Amino acids: CASRPGWETQYF. Filled out from reference TRBV11-2 and TRBJ2-5, the complete variable domain reads EAGVAQSPRYKIIEKRQSVAFWCNPISGHATLYWYQQILGQGPKLLIQFQNNGVVDDSQLPKDRFSAERLKGVDSTLKIQPAKLEDSAVYLCASRPGWETQYFGPGTRLLVL.

The J gene is TRBJ2-7, the V gene TRBV7-2; no clear D. The CDR3 extends over 12 amino acids. Germline CDR1 is SGHTA and CDR2 is FQGNSA. Trimming took 3 bases from V and 7 from J, leaving 10 bases between them. The CDR3 DNA reads as TGTGCCAGCAGCTTCGGGTCCTGGGAGCAGTACTTC. The encoded protein is CASSFGSWEQYF.

The rearrangement links TRBV18 to TRBJ2-3, with 11 bases identical to TRBD2. The V gene end was trimmed by 6 bases and the J gene end by 6 bases; junction bases not matched to a gene: 8. CDR3 length: 15 amino acids. Germline V CDR1 and CDR2: KGHSH, LQKENI. The CDR3 protein is CASSSGLAAADTQYF. The CDR3 DNA is TGTGCCAGCTCCTCGGGACTAGCGGCGGCGGATACGCAGTATTTT. The full variable domain, completed using reference TRBV18 and TRBJ2-3, is NAGVMQNPRHLVRRRGQEARLRCSPMKGHSHVYWYRQLPEEGLKFMVYLQKENIIDESGMPKERFSAEFPKEGPSILRIQQVVRGDSAAYFCASSSGLAAADTQYFGPGTRLTVL.

This clone was counted a single time. The chain carries TRBV6-5 and TRBJ1-2, with a possible D match to TRBD1 (6 bases). The V and J ends lost 6 bases and 8 bases respectively, with 22 bases between them. The length of the CDR3 is 15 residues. CDR1 and CDR2 from the germline V gene are MNHEY and SVGAGI. CDR3 DNA: TGTGCCAGCAGACAAGTCGACAGGACCTCTAGGGGCTACACCTTC. Amino acid sequence: CASRQVDRTSRGYTF.

The chain uses TRBV18 and TRBJ1-1, with TRBD1 matching over 8 bases. Germline CDR1 is KGHSH and CDR2 is LQKENI. V gave up 3 bases and J gave up 5 bases; unmatched junction bases: 2. CDR3 length: 13 amino acids. The CDR3 DNA is TGTGCCAGCTCACCGCAGGGGGCGACTGAAGCTTTCTTT. It translates to CASSPQGATEAFF.

This clone was recorded only once. The chain couples TRBV5-1 to TRBJ1-1; TRBD1 is a possible D gene (6 bases). The CDR3 is 15 residues long. Germline CDR1 is SGHRS and CDR2 is YFSETQ. Trimming pared 1 base from V and 0 bases from J, leaving 10 bases between. In DNA, the CDR3 is TGCGCCAGCAGCTTGATGGGGGGGCTGAACACTGAAGCTTTCTTT. It yields the protein CASSLMGGLNTEAFF.

The CDR3 protein is CASSWDRFPEAQHF. The DNA for the CDR3 is TGTGCCAGCAGCTGGGACAGGTTCCCGGAAGCCCAGCATTTT. The genes are TRBV7-9 and TRBJ1-5, with 8 bases that match TRBD1. Germline CDR1 reads SEHNR; CDR2 reads FQNEAQ (reference sequence). CDR3 length equals 14 residues. The J segment lost 11 bases and the V segment lost 4 bases, leaving 10 bases of the junction unmatched.

This sequence joins TRBV19 and TRBJ2-7; 10 positions match TRBD2. The CDR3 has 15 residues. The germline V gene encodes CDR1 LNHDA and CDR2 SQIVND (reference sequence). Trimming at V came to 4 bases and at J to 3 bases, leaving 6 bases not matched to a gene. The CDR3 DNA sequence: TGTGCCAGTAGTACCCTAGCGGGGGCCCACTACGAGCAGTACTTC. Encoded protein: CASSTLAGAHYEQYF.

For the CDR3, the DNA is TGCGCCAGCAGCCTTCGGGGACAGGGCATACTGAACACTGAAGCTTTCTTT. This codes for CASSLRGQGILNTEAFF. The V gene is TRBV10-1, the J gene TRBJ1-1; 9 bases line up with TRBD1. Germline V gene lookup returns CDR1 WNHNN and CDR2 SYGVQD (reference sequence). This CDR3 is built from 17 residues. After removal of 6 bases from V and 0 bases from J, the junction contained 11 bases not matched to a gene.

The rearrangement joins TRBV2 to TRBJ1-3; 10 bases are a match to TRBD1. CDR3 length: 17 amino acids. J lost 1 base, V lost 6 bases, and 9 bases had no gene match. Germline lookup yields CDR1 SNHLY and CDR2 FYNNEI. The CDR3 sequence: CASRTYGTGVSGNTIYF. In DNA form, the CDR3 reads TGTGCCAGCAGGACATACGGGACAGGGGTTTCTGGAAACACCATATATTTT.

This chain links TRBV29-1 with TRBJ2-3, with D maybe TRBD2 (6 bases). V dropped 4 bases and J dropped 0 bases, with 11 bases sitting between them. Germline V lookup: CDR1 SQVTM, CDR2 ANQGSEA. This CDR3 has 14 amino acids. CDR3 nucleotide sequence: TGCAGCGTTGGTCCAGGGACTAGCACAGATACGCAGTATTTT. Its translation is CSVGPGTSTDTQYF.

This chain connects TRBV6-1 to TRBJ1-2; the match to TRBD1 covers 7 bases. Looked up from germline, CDR1 is MNHNS and CDR2 is SASEGT. Germline trimming cut 6 bases from V and 7 bases from J; bases unmatched to any gene: 8. CDR3 size: 13 residues. DNA for the CDR3: TGTGCCAGCAGCCCCTCGGGACAGACTGGCTACACCTTC. As protein: CASSPSGQTGYTF.

This clone was detected once. V gene TRBV14 combines with J gene TRBJ2-5; perhaps TRBD2 as D (5 bases). V was clipped by 0 bases and J by 9 bases, with 14 bases between them. The CDR3 extends over 14 amino acids. The V gene's germline CDR1 is SGHDN and CDR2 FVKESK. The CDR3 here is CASSQDYTLGAQYF. DNA of the CDR3: TGTGCCAGCAGCCAAGATTACACCCTCGGGGCCCAGTACTTC. The full variable domain, completed using reference TRBV14 and TRBJ2-5, is EAGVTQFPSHSVIEKGQTVTLRCDPISGHDNLYWYRRVMGKEIKFLLHFVKESKQDESGMPNNRFLAERTGGTYSTLKVQPAELEDSGVYFCASSQDYTLGAQYFGPGTRLLVL.

The chain joins TRBV4-1 to TRBJ2-5; TRBD2 agrees at 16 bases. This CDR3 spans 17 amino acids. Germline CDR1 MGHRA, CDR2 YSYEKL. With V trimmed by 1 base and J by 5 bases, 4 bases remained unmatched. Here the CDR3 DNA reads TGCGCCAGCAGCCAAGCAGGGACTAGCGGGGGGGCCGAGACCCAGTACTTC. It yields the protein CASSQAGTSGGAETQYF.

The chain is built from TRBV3-1 (or the pseudogene TRBV3-2) and TRBJ2-4; TRBD2 aligns across 12 bases. V shed 2 bases and J 4 bases; nucleotides not matched to a gene: 6. Germline CDR1 and CDR2: LGHDT and YNNKEL (reference sequence). The CDR3 extends over 17 amino acids. CDR3: CASSQPSGGATKNIQYF. The CDR3 nucleotides read TGTGCCAGCAGCCAACCTAGCGGGGGGGCCACGAAAAACATTCAGTACTTC.

This clone was found once. This chain links TRBV5-5 with TRBJ2-7; tentative D call: TRBD1 (6 bases). CDR1 and CDR2 from the germline V gene are SGHKS and YYEKEE (reference sequence). This CDR3 has 13 amino acids. With 1 base removed from V and 2 bases from J, the gap between germline ends came to 7 bases. The CDR3 bases are TGTGCCAGCAGCTTGCCAGGGGCCTACGAGCAGTACGTC. This translates into CASSLPGAYEQYV.

The rearrangement uses TRBV6-5 and TRBJ1-2; 7 bases align to TRBD1. The junction had 6 bases not matched to a gene; V was cut back by 6 bases and J by 2 bases. Germline V gene lookup returns CDR1 MNHEY and CDR2 SVGAGI. CDR3 length: 14 residues. The CDR3 protein is CASRSDRPNYGYTF. DNA for the CDR3: TGTGCCAGCAGATCGGACAGGCCAAACTATGGCTACACCTTC.

V gene TRBV27 combines with J gene TRBJ1-3; D might be TRBD1 (6 bases). Germline-derived CDR1 and CDR2 are MNHEY and SMNVEV (reference sequence). CDR3 length: 16 residues. V lost 4 bases, J lost 0 bases, and 13 bases lay in between. CDR3 region: CASSSQGYRSGNTIYF. CDR3 DNA: TGTGCCAGCAGTTCGCAGGGGTATCGCTCTGGAAACACCATATATTTT.

The rearrangement uses TRBV3-1 (or the pseudogene TRBV3-2) and TRBJ1-1, with a tentative D call TRBD1 (5 bases). V was cut by 1 base and J by 3 bases, with 9 bases left in between. Germline-derived CDR1 and CDR2 are LGHDT and YNNKEL (reference sequence). The CDR3 has 14 amino acids. The CDR3 loop reads CASSQGGTDTEAFF. The DNA for the CDR3 is TGTGCCAGCAGCCAAGGGGGCACGGACACTGAAGCTTTCTTT.

This chain uses TRBV13 with TRBJ2-4; perhaps TRBD1 as D (5 bases). The CDR3 has 15 residues. CDR1 and CDR2 from the germline V gene are PRHDT and FYEKMQ (reference sequence). V was clipped by 5 bases and J by 13 bases, with 24 bases between them. This CDR3 is CASSLTPTQVPQQYF. In nucleotides, the CDR3 is TGTGCCAGCAGCCTTACGCCCACACAGGTCCCGCAGCAGTACTTC.

The chain couples TRBV7-9 to TRBJ2-3; no firm D call. In germline, CDR1 is SEHNR, CDR2 FQNEAQ (reference sequence). V lost 5 bases, J lost 2 bases, and 17 bases lay in between. The CDR3 contains 16 residues. Here the CDR3 DNA reads TGTGCCAGCAGCCTCTTGCGGTCTCCCGACACAGATACGCAGTATTTT. Translating gives CASSLLRSPDTDTQYF.

The chain has TRBV30 and TRBJ1-4; D might be TRBD1 (5 bases). Germline CDR1 GTSNPN, CDR2 SVGIG (reference sequence). The CDR3 totals 14 residues. V lost 1 base and J 7 bases, leaving 13 bases between the germline ends. The CDR3 is CAWSGSGAREKLFF. Here the CDR3 DNA reads TGTGCCTGGAGTGGGTCTGGGGCGCGTGAAAAACTGTTTTTT. The complete variable domain, with remaining parts taken from reference TRBV30 and TRBJ1-4, reads SQTIHQWPATLVQPVGSPLSLECTVEGTSNPNLYWYRQAAGRGLQLLFYSVGIGQISSEVPQNLSASRPQDRQFILSSKKLLLSDSGFYLCAWSGSGAREKLFFGSGTQLSVL.

The chain employs TRBV10-2 and TRBJ1-1; D ambiguous. CDR1 WSHSY and CDR2 SAAADI come from the germline V gene. CDR3 length equals 15 residues. V was pared by 4 bases and J by 4 bases, with 16 bases between. The DNA of the CDR3 is TGCGCCAGCAGTGGGTCGTCCGGAGGAGTCACTGAAGCTTTCTTT. It encodes CASSGSSGGVTEAFF.

The rearrangement uses TRBV18 and TRBJ1-4, with 8 bases fitting TRBD1. Germline CDR1 KGHSH, CDR2 LQKENI. V lost 5 bases, J lost 0 bases, and 5 bases stayed unmatched. The CDR3 sequence is 16 residues long. The CDR3 reads CASSSGQVATNEKLFF. CDR3 nucleotides: TGTGCCAGCTCATCGGGACAGGTTGCAACTAATGAAAAACTGTTTTTT.

This chain joins TRBV7-2 and TRBJ2-5; TRBD2 might be the D (6 bases). CDR3 size: 15 residues. From germline, CDR1 is SGHTA and CDR2 FQGNSA. Trimming cost V 1 base and J 2 bases, with 11 bases left between them. CDR3 sequence: CASSLVATSQETQYF. The CDR3 bases are TGTGCCAGCAGCTTAGTCGCGACTAGTCAAGAGACCCAGTACTTC.